These 3 T cell receptor beta chains were all obtained from the same sample, sequenced in a study of T cell responses to AZD1222 COVID-19 vaccine. The assay was immunoSEQ multiplex PCR, and TCRdb's table has in-frame clones only and misses some. The sample comprises approximately 91,000 clones, nearly 90% of which are singletons, and about an eighth rests with the top ten. The sample in question was peripheral blood, obtained on day 0 of AZD1222 vaccination. The receptors originated from an adult in good health.

The gene calls are TRBV5-4 and TRBJ2-3, with 8 bases lining up with TRBD2. The CDR3 covers 15 residues. Trimming removed 6 bases from V and 3 bases from J; junction bases left unmatched: 9. The germline CDR1 and CDR2 sequences are SGHNT and YYREEE (reference sequence). The CDR3 DNA reads as TGTGCCAGCACCGAGGGACTAGTCCAAACAGATACGCAGTATTTT. This gives the protein CASTEGLVQTDTQYF.

This rearrangement joins TRBV14 to TRBJ1-1; D not certain. Germline values: CDR1 SGHDN, CDR2 FVKESK. The V gene lost 2 bases and the J gene lost 1 base, with 5 bases spanning the gap. The CDR3 totals 13 residues. CDR3 in DNA: TGTGCCAGCAGCCAACTGGCGAACACTGAAGCTTTCTTT. Translating it yields CASSQLANTEAFF.

This chain connects TRBV18 to TRBJ2-7, with 8 bases identical to TRBD1. J lost 6 bases, V lost 8 bases, and 6 bases had no gene match. The CDR3 length is 12 residues. Germline V gene data show CDR1 as KGHSH and CDR2 as LQKENI. The DNA for the CDR3 is TGTGCCAGCCAACAGGGGGATGGCGAGCAGTACTTC. The encoded protein is CASQQGDGEQYF.